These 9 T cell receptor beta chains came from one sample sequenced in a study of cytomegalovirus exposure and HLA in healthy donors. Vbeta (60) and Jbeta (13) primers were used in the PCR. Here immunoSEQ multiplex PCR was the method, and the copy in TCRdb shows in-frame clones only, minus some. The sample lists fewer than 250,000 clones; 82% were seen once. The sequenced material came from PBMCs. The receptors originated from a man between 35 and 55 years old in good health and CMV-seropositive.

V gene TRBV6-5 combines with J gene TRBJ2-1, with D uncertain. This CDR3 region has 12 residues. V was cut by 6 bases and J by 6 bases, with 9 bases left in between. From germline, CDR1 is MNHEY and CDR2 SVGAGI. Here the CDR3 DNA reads TGTGCCAGCAGGTCTAGTAGCAATGAGCAGTTCTTC. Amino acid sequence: CASRSSSNEQFF.

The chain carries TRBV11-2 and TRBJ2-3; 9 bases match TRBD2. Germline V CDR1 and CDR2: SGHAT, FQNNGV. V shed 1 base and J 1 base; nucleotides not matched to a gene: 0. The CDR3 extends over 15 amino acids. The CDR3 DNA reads TGTGCCAGCAGCTTAGGGACTAGCGGCACAGATACGCAGTATTTT. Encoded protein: CASSLGTSGTDTQYF.

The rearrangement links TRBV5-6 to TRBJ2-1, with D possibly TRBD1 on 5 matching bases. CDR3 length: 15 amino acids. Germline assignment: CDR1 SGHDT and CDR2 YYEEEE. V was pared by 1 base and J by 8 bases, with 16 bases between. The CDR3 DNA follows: TGTGCCAGCAGCTTGATTTCAGGGAAGGTAGATGAGCAGTTCTTC. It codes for CASSLISGKVDEQFF.

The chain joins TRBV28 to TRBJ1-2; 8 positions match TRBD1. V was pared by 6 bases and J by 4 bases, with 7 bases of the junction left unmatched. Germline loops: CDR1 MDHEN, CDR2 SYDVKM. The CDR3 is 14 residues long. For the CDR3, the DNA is TGTGCCAGCAGCTCTGTGGACAGGGCCTATGGCTACACCTTC. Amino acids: CASSSVDRAYGYTF.

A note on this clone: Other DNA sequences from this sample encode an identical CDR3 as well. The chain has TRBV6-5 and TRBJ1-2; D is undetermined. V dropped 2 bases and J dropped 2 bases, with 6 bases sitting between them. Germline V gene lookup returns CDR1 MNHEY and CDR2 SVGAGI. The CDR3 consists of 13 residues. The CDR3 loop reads CASSYGRNYGYTF. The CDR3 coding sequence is TGTGCCAGCAGTTACGGCAGGAACTATGGCTACACCTTC.

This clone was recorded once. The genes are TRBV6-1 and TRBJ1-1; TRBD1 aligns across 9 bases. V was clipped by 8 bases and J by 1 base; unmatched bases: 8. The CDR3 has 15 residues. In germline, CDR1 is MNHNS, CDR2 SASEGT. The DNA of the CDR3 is TGTGCCAGCCTGGACAGGGGTACAGGGAACACTGAAGCTTTCTTT. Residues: CASLDRGTGNTEAFF.

The CDR3, as DNA: TGTGCCAGCAGTGACCCGGGACAGGGGCACTATGGCTACACCTTC. Translated: CASSDPGQGHYGYTF. The chain joins TRBV6-4 to TRBJ1-2, with TRBD1 matching over 10 bases. The V gene end was trimmed by 2 bases and the J gene end by 3 bases; junction bases not matched to a gene: 3. The CDR3 is made up of 15 amino acids. Germline V lookup: CDR1 MRHNA, CDR2 SNTAGT.

CDR3 DNA sequence: TGTGCCAGCAGCTTTGGGGCGGGGAGCACAGATACGCAGTATTTT. Residues: CASSFGAGSTDTQYF. The chain joins TRBV5-6 to TRBJ2-3, with D possibly matching TRBD2 (6 bases). This CDR3 spans 15 amino acids. V was pared by 2 bases and J by 0 bases, with 10 bases between. Germline CDR1 reads SGHDT; CDR2 reads YYEEEE.

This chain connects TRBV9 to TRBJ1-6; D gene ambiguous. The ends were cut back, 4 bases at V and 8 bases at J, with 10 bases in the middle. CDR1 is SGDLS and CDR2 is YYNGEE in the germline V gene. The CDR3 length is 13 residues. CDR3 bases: TGTGCCAGCAGCCCCGCTGACTATTCACCCCTCCACTTT. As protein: CASSPADYSPLHF.